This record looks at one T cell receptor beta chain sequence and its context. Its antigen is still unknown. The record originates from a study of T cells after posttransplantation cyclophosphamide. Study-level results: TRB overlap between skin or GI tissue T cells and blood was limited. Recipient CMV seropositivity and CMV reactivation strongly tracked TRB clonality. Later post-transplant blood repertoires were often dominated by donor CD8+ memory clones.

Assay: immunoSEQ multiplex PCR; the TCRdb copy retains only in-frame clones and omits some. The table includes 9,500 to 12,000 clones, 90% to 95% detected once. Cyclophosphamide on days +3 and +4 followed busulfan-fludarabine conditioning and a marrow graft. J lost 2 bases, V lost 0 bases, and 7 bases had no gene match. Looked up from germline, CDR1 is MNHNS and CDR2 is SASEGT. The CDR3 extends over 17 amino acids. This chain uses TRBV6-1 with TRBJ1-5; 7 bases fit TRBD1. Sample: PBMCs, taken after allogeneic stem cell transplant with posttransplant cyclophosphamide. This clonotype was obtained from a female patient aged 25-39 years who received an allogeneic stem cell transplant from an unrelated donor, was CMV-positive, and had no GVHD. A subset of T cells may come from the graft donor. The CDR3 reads CASSEAPGGGGNQPQHF. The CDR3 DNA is TGTGCCAGCAGTGAAGCCCCAGGAGGGGGCGGCAATCAGCCCCAGCATTTT.